These 8 T cell receptor beta chains were sequenced from one sample in a study of vaccination and CD4 T cells after COVID-19. Treatment: roughly 10-day PBMC culture with coronavirus spike peptide pools or control peptides (ViraFEST assay). Gathering of the CD4+ T cells, from the unexposed donor, took place before the COVID-19 pandemic (2011-2018). Antigens for these TCRs are unknown. Cultured CD4+ T-cell DNA underwent Oncomine TCR Beta short-read sequencing. TCRdb redid the calling of the PCR reads with MiXCR, one entry per CDR3 protein. The table lists some 3,000 distinct CDR3 sequences, approximately 25% of them singletons. Sequences were obtained from CD4+ T cells from blood, cultured in vitro. These receptors all come from a human donor in good health.

Of note for this clonotype: One end of the junction varies from germline; a read error may be responsible. V gene TRBV7-2 combines with J gene TRBJ1-2; D unresolved. CDR3 size: 12 residues. Germline CDR1 and CDR2: SGHTA and FQGNSA. In DNA form, the CDR3 reads TGTGCCAGCAGCCAACCGTCCTATGACTACACCTTC. It translates to CASSQPSYDYTF.

The sample holds a few counts of this clonotype. The chain combines TRBV9 with TRBJ1-6, with D possibly matching TRBD1 (6 bases). Germline lookup yields CDR1 SGDLS and CDR2 YYNGEE. V gave up 4 bases and J gave up 8 bases, with 22 bases separating them. This CDR3 spans 17 amino acids. The CDR3 is CASSYSRTVNGYSPLHF. CDR3 sequence (DNA): TGTGCCAGCAGCTACTCCAGGACAGTCAACGGGTATTCACCCCTCCACTTT.

Comment on this clonotype: Its ends do not fully match the called genes, so a read error is possible. V usage is TRBV5-4 and J usage is TRBJ1-2; a weak D match, TRBD1 (6 bases). This CDR3 is 13 amino acids long. Germline-derived CDR1 and CDR2 are SGHNT and YYREEE (reference sequence). Here the CDR3 DNA reads TGTGCCAGCAGCTCGGGGAGCAAACAGGGCTCCAGCTTC. It yields the protein CASSSGSKQGSSF.

The chain recombines TRBV7-6 with TRBJ2-1; possibly TRBD2 for D (5 bases). Trimming cost V 5 bases and J 0 bases, with 17 bases left between them. Per the germline V gene, CDR1 is SGHVS and CDR2 is FNYEAQ. This CDR3 has 17 residues. Here the CDR3 DNA reads TGTGCCAGCAGCCCCTCCCGGACTGTGAGCTCCTACAATGAGCAGTTCTTC. This codes for CASSPSRTVSSYNEQFF.

This clonotype was seen more than once but under ten times. The V and J genes are TRBV6-2 or TRBV6-3 and TRBJ2-1; 9 bases align to TRBD2. The CDR3 is 16 residues long. Germline-derived CDR1 and CDR2 are MNHEY and SVGEGT. V shed 5 bases, J shed 9 bases, and the junction held 14 bases outside the gene matches. CDR3 region: CASSRRGRLTSGEQFF. The CDR3 DNA reads as TGTGCCAGCAGTCGACGAGGGAGGTTGACTAGCGGTGAGCAGTTCTTC.

The table lists this clonotype with a few counts. The rearrangement joins TRBV20-1 to TRBJ1-5, with no clear D. The V gene lost 4 bases and the J gene lost 2 bases, with 9 bases spanning the gap. The length of the CDR3 is 13 residues. Germline values: CDR1 DFQATT, CDR2 SNEGSKA (reference sequence). This CDR3 is CSAIERRNQPQHF. The CDR3 nucleotides are TGCAGTGCTATTGAACGGCGCAATCAGCCCCAGCATTTT.

This rearrangement joins TRBV6-1 to TRBJ1-3; D perhaps matches TRBD1 (5 bases). In germline, CDR1 is MNHNS, CDR2 SASEGT. The CDR3 runs 15 residues. The germline V and J ends were trimmed by 4 bases and 0 bases, with 10 bases remaining between them. The CDR3 sequence is CASSASGTSGNTIYF. Here the CDR3 DNA reads TGTGCCAGCAGTGCCTCCGGGACCTCTGGAAACACCATATATTTT.

This clonotype has only a few counts. The chain carries TRBV5-6 and TRBJ1-2, with D perhaps TRBD1 (6 bases). Germline V lookup: CDR1 SGHDT, CDR2 YYEEEE. Trimming stripped 4 bases from V and 8 bases from J, with 18 bases between. This CDR3 is 14 amino acids long. DNA for the CDR3: TGTGCCAGCAGCCCTACAGGGAGGTTAGTGGGCTACACCTTC. Translation: CASSPTGRLVGYTF.